This entry is about one TCR beta chain. What antigen it recognizes has not been identified. The input lacks base qualities; no much larger clone sits a single base away. This entry is derived from a study of PD-L1 blockade in urothelial cancer (dated by TCRdb to about 2017). With respect to the entire study: Every patient began therapy in the mid-2010s and was given atezolizumab 1,200 mg intravenously every 3 weeks. About 85% of the roughly 29 patients were identified as males with urothelial cancer of bladder origin, and a prior smoking history was reported by 18 of 29 patients. An ECOG performance status of 0 or 1 was recorded for the patients, and 0 to 3 prior chemotherapy regimens had been received by the patients. Blood samples were analyzed at two time points: 3 weeks after treatment start (second dose) and 6 weeks after treatment start. Blood samples gave a median of around 140,000 T cells and some 83,000 unique TCRs, with a median clonality of roughly 0.081. An exploratory multi-omic analysis was conducted of the somatic, immune and clinical correlates of response to PD-L1 blockade with atezolizumab in urothelial cancer. Pretreatment tumor samples, along with matched peripheral blood collected serially before and after atezolizumab treatment, underwent TCR sequencing. Durable clinical benefit was defined as progression-free survival longer than 6 months, and TCR features were also tested against progression-free and overall survival. In the same patients, pretreatment tumors underwent whole exome sequencing and RNA sequencing in addition to TCR sequencing. Durable clinical benefit was achieved by nine patients and was not achieved by 20 patients. Just over 28 patients had pretreatment blood TCR-seq, about 25 had at least one posttreatment blood collection, and about 25 had tumor TCR-seq. The paper as a whole reports these results and caveats: Among patients with durable benefit, tumor-associated TCR clones showed greater expansion in peripheral blood 3 weeks after treatment started (n ≈ 22, p = 0.022). A pretreatment peripheral blood TCR clonality below the median was linked to improved progression-free and overall survival. Small sample size (n of about 30) and many exploratory analyses mean the results are intended to be hypothesis-generating.

Synthetic TCR analog templates were spiked into each PCR to estimate absolute template abundance from read counts. TCRbeta CDR3 regions were amplified from genomic DNA with bias-controlled V and J gene primers using the immunoSEQ assay. Sequencing of rearranged TCRbeta segments was done at approximately 20X coverage. In the authors' own workflow: Sequencing errors were corrected by clustering, and CDR3s were annotated against IMGT so that V, D and J genes could be assigned. Out-of-frame and stop-codon sequences were excluded, and only productive TCRbeta rearrangements were used in downstream analyses. To compute clonality, Shannon entropy was normalized by the log of the number of unique productive sequences and then subtracted from one. Fisher's exact test with Benjamini-Hochberg correction, at a threshold of adjusted p below 0.01, was used to find clones that differed between time points or between blood and tumor. Imported from immuneACCESS, the table was reduced by TCRdb to in-frame sequences with V and J called. These copies leave out some clones; in studies compared against another copy, an unresolved V gene accounts for under half, and the cause of the remainder is not known. The V and J calls and the clone size are those of that table, but D and trimming were determined from the DNA. This sample comprises 72,000 or so clones, approximately 86% of them detected only once. The ten most abundant clones make up under 15% of the sample.

The time point label here, explained by the study, means: pretreatment peripheral blood. A total of roughly 30 patients with locally advanced or metastatic urothelial carcinoma, treated at Memorial Sloan Kettering on a trial protocol, made up the cohort. Peripheral blood mononuclear cells were collected from each patient pretreatment and during treatment, giving between 1 and 8 total time points per patient. The Qiagen DNeasy Blood extraction kit was used to purify genomic DNA from total PBMCs and from tumor samples. PBMCs were collected pretreatment and during treatment, and were isolated and stored as previously described. Sample: PBMCs, taken around atezolizumab (anti-PD-L1) treatment. The receptor's source is a man aged 55 to 69 with urothelial cancer.

The CDR3 has the sequence CASSFSRTDTQYF. In nucleotides, the sequence is TGTGCCAGCAGCTTTTCCCGGACAGATACGCAGTATTTT. The rearrangement combines TRBV5-6 with TRBJ2-3, with the D gene too uncertain to name. Trimming at the junction amounts to 2 bases on V and 3 bases on J, and the germline ends lie 7 bases apart. Counted from cysteine to phenylalanine, this CDR3 has 13 amino acids. The entry retains the CDR3 DNA only, 39 bases that are in frame from base 1. Via the germline V gene, CDR1 is SGHDT and CDR2 YYEEEE.